This T cell receptor (beta chain) stems from a study of identical twins. TCRdb analysed the 5' RACE reads with MiXCR anew, one entry per CDR3 protein. The data show around 250,000 distinct CDR3 sequences, with 12% seen just once and roughly 3.7% held by the top ten. Only a few counts were recorded for this clonotype. Trimming stripped 1 base from V and 2 bases from J, with 6 bases between. Germline CDR1 is SGHRS and CDR2 is YFSETQ. This CDR3 comprises 13 residues. The sample also formed part of further work on yellow fever vaccine responses in identical twins.

The source is a woman aged 18-29 years in good health. Sequenced input: memory (CD45RO+) T cells sorted from blood. This chain links TRBV5-1 with TRBJ1-2; a weak D match, TRBD1 (5 bases). Here the CDR3 reads CASSLKGNYGYTF. The CDR3 coding sequence is TGCGCCAGCAGCTTGAAGGGGAACTATGGCTACACCTTC. The full variable domain, completed using reference TRBV5-1 and TRBJ1-2, is KAGVTQTPRYLIKTRGQQVTLSCSPISGHRSVSWYQQTPGQGLQFLFEYFSETQRNKGNFPGRFSGRQFSNSRSEMNVSTLELGDSALYLCASSLKGNYGYTFGSGTRLTVV.